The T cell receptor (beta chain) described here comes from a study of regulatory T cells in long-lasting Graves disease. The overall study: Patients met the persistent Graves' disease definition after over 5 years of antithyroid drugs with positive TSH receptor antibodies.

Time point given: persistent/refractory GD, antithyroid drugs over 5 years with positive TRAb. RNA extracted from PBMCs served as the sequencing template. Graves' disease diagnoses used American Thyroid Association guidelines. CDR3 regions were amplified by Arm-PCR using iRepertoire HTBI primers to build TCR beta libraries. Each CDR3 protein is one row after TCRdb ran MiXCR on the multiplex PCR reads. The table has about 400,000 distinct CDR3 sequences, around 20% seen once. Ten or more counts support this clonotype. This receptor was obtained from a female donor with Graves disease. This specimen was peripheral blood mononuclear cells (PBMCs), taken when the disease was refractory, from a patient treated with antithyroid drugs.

The CDR3 DNA reads TGTGCCAGCAGTTTTTCATGGGACAGGGGGGCATCCTGGGAGACCCAGTACTTC. The encoded protein is CASSFSWDRGASWETQYF. This sequence joins TRBV28 and TRBJ2-5; TRBD1 matches at 11 bases. Germline CDR1 reads MDHEN; CDR2 reads SYDVKM. J was trimmed by 5 bases and V by 3 bases; bases with no gene match: 14. The CDR3 extends over 18 amino acids.